What follows are 27 T cell receptor beta chains derived from one specimen sequenced in a study of blood T cell repertoires in COVID-19 (dated by TCRdb to the early 2020s). The method behind the library was the immunoSEQ multiplex PCR assay. TCRdb took this table from immuneACCESS and kept in-frame rearrangements with V and J called. Such tables lack part of the clones; where checked against another copy, unresolved V genes explain under half of the gap, and the rest is unexplained. The sample table shows more than 250,000 clones, and approximately 86% are seen once. The ten largest clones capture about 2.2% of the sample. Sequenced material: peripheral blood. The receptors stem from a woman aged 30 to 39 who had recovered from COVID-19.

The J gene is TRBJ1-2, the V gene TRBV6-1; TRBD1 agrees at 8 bases. This CDR3 contains 13 residues. V shed 5 bases and J 5 bases; nucleotides not matched to a gene: 4. Germline V gene lookup returns CDR1 MNHNS and CDR2 SASEGT. This CDR3 reads CASSPDRDYGYTF. CDR3 sequence (DNA): TGTGCCAGCAGTCCGGACAGGGATTATGGCTACACCTTC.

V usage is TRBV3-1 (or the pseudogene TRBV3-2) and J usage is TRBJ1-3, with D tentatively TRBD1 (5 bases). Germline CDR1 and CDR2: LGHDT and YNNKEL (reference sequence). This CDR3 contains 15 residues. The ends were cut back, 4 bases at V and 5 bases at J, with 15 bases in the middle. The CDR3 loop is CASSPPGGARNTIYF. In DNA form, the CDR3 reads TGTGCCAGCAGCCCCCCGGGGGGAGCCCGAAACACCATATATTTT.

V gene TRBV5-1 combines with J gene TRBJ1-1; D may be TRBD1 (6 bases). The germline gives CDR1 SGHRS, CDR2 YFSETQ. The CDR3 loop spans 15 amino acids. Trimming took off 2 bases at V and 2 bases at J, with 13 bases between the two ends. The CDR3 sequence is CASSFSQGTNTEAFF. The CDR3 DNA follows: TGCGCCAGCAGCTTTTCCCAGGGGACAAACACTGAAGCTTTCTTT.

This sequence joins TRBV5-1 and TRBJ2-5; weak D call: TRBD1 (6 bases). Germline CDR1 SGHRS, CDR2 YFSETQ. V was pared by 0 bases and J by 1 base, with 10 bases between. CDR3 size: 15 residues. For the CDR3, the DNA is TGCGCCAGCAGCTTGGGGGGGCGTGTCCAAGAGACCCAGTACTTC. Translated, it gives CASSLGGRVQETQYF. Full variable domain (remainder filled in from reference TRBV5-1 and TRBJ2-5): KAGVTQTPRYLIKTRGQQVTLSCSPISGHRSVSWYQQTPGQGLQFLFEYFSETQRNKGNFPGRFSGRQFSNSRSEMNVSTLELGDSALYLCASSLGGRVQETQYFGPGTRLLVL.

The V gene is TRBV4-1, the J gene TRBJ1-1; no clear D. Trimming pared 6 bases from V and 3 bases from J, leaving 5 bases between. Germline loops: CDR1 MGHRA, CDR2 YSYEKL. This CDR3 spans 11 amino acids. The CDR3 DNA reads as TGCGCCAGCAGGCACTACACTGAAGCTTTCTTT. Translating gives CASRHYTEAFF.

CDR3 bases: TGCGCCAGCAGCGGGGACAGGGGTTATACTGAAGCTTTCTTT. Protein product: CASSGDRGYTEAFF. The chain links TRBV5-1 to TRBJ1-1, with 10 bases identical to TRBD1. Looked up from germline, CDR1 is SGHRS and CDR2 is YFSETQ. The CDR3 has 14 amino acids. V shed 4 bases and J 5 bases; nucleotides not matched to a gene: 5.

The chain uses TRBV18 and TRBJ1-3; unclear D gene. V was shortened by 3 bases and J by 0 bases, with 6 bases between the two germline ends. The CDR3 has 14 amino acids. CDR1 is KGHSH, CDR2 LQKENI, per germline. The CDR3, as DNA: TGTGCCAGCTCACCCGGCGGCTCTGGAAACACCATATATTTT. Its protein product is CASSPGGSGNTIYF. Full variable domain (remainder filled in from reference TRBV18 and TRBJ1-3): NAGVMQNPRHLVRRRGQEARLRCSPMKGHSHVYWYRQLPEEGLKFMVYLQKENIIDESGMPKERFSAEFPKEGPSILRIQQVVRGDSAAYFCASSPGGSGNTIYFGEGSWLTVV.

J is TRBJ2-7 and V is TRBV28; tentatively, D is TRBD1 (5 bases). The length of the CDR3 is 13 residues. Trimming removed 3 bases from V and 5 bases from J, with 11 bases in between. CDR1 and CDR2 from the germline V gene are MDHEN and SYDVKM. In DNA, the CDR3 is TGTGCCAGCAGTTTGCCTTGGGGCAACGAGCAGTACTTC. Translation gives CASSLPWGNEQYF. The full variable domain, with the rest looked up from reference TRBV28 and TRBJ2-7, is DVKVTQSSRYLVKRTGEKVFLECVQDMDHENMFWYRQDPGLGLRLIYFSYDVKMKEKGDIPEGYSVSREKKERFSLILESASTNQTSMYLCASSLPWGNEQYFGPGTRLTVT.

The gene calls are TRBV29-1 and TRBJ1-2; D not certain. Germline loops: CDR1 SQVTM, CDR2 ANQGSEA. This CDR3 is 11 amino acids long. The ends were cut back, 6 bases at V and 6 bases at J, with 11 bases in the middle. CDR3 in amino acids: CSVPHFDGYTF. As DNA, the CDR3 is TGCAGCGTCCCTCACTTCGATGGCTACACCTTC.

The V call is TRBV28, the J call TRBJ2-2; D ambiguous. The germline gives CDR1 MDHEN, CDR2 SYDVKM. The CDR3 runs to 15 residues. V was shortened by 2 bases and J by 4 bases, with 11 bases between the two germline ends. CDR3 bases: TGTGCCAGCAGTTTAGCGGCCACAAGCACCGGGGAGCTGTTTTTT. This gives the protein CASSLAATSTGELFF. The complete variable domain, with remaining parts taken from reference TRBV28 and TRBJ2-2, reads DVKVTQSSRYLVKRTGEKVFLECVQDMDHENMFWYRQDPGLGLRLIYFSYDVKMKEKGDIPEGYSVSREKKERFSLILESASTNQTSMYLCASSLAATSTGELFFGEGSRLTVL.

The chain recombines TRBV5-1 with TRBJ2-3; a possible D gene is TRBD2 (6 bases). The CDR3 spans 18 residues. Germline lookup yields CDR1 SGHRS and CDR2 YFSETQ. V was pared by 1 base and J by 0 bases, with 18 bases between. The CDR3 here is CASSLKTWGVSSTDTQYF. The CDR3 DNA reads as TGCGCCAGCAGCTTGAAAACCTGGGGGGTCTCTAGCACAGATACGCAGTATTTT.

This chain connects TRBV7-2 to TRBJ2-4; no clear D. Deletions cut 1 base from V and 0 bases from J, with 10 bases between. This CDR3 is built from 16 residues. Germline V gene data show CDR1 as SGHTA and CDR2 as FQGNSA. The DNA for the CDR3 is TGTGCCAGCAGCTTAGATGCGGCCCTAGCCAAAAACATTCAGTACTTC. Its translation: CASSLDAALAKNIQYF.

The chain couples TRBV5-4 to TRBJ1-1, with D unclear. Germline V gene lookup returns CDR1 SGHNT and CDR2 YYREEE (reference sequence). The V and J ends lost 5 bases and 1 base respectively, with 12 bases between them. The length of the CDR3 is 14 residues. In DNA, the CDR3 is TGTGCCAGCAGTTACCGGTTCCCGAACACTGAAGCTTTCTTT. The encoded protein is CASSYRFPNTEAFF. Full variable domain (outside the CDR3, taken from reference TRBV5-4 and TRBJ1-1): ETGVTQSPTHLIKTRGQQVTLRCSSQSGHNTVSWYQQALGQGPQFIFQYYREEENGRGNFPPRFSGLQFPNYSSELNVNALELDDSALYLCASSYRFPNTEAFFGQGTRLTVV.

The chain couples TRBV4-1 to TRBJ1-2; D remains unclear. The V gene's germline CDR1 is MGHRA and CDR2 YSYEKL. The CDR3 extends over 13 amino acids. Between the trimmed V and J ends, which lost 1 base and 8 bases, there was a span of 11 bases. CDR3 nucleotide sequence: TGCGCCAGCAGCCAAGTGGGTGCGGCGGGCTACACCTTC. This sequence encodes CASSQVGAAGYTF.

In its sample, this clone was seen once. The rearrangement links TRBV6-5 to TRBJ1-1; 8 bases are a match to TRBD1. The CDR3 loop spans 14 amino acids. Germline CDR1 reads MNHEY; CDR2 reads SVGAGI. V shed 5 bases, J shed 1 base, and the junction held 3 bases outside the gene matches. For the CDR3, the DNA is TGTGCCAGCAGTCCCGGGACAGGGAACACTGAAGCTTTCTTT. Amino acid sequence: CASSPGTGNTEAFF.

This clone occurred once. V is TRBV12-5 and J is TRBJ2-2; 7 bases are a match to TRBD2. This CDR3 is 16 amino acids long. The trim removed 5 bases at V and 3 bases at J, leaving 9 bases unmatched. Germline V CDR1 and CDR2: LGHNT, FRNRAP. This CDR3 is CASGTSGRAYTGELFF. The CDR3 DNA sequence: TGTGCTAGTGGTACCTCAGGGAGGGCATACACCGGGGAGCTGTTTTTT. Full variable domain (outside the CDR3, taken from reference TRBV12-5 and TRBJ2-2): DARVTQTPRHKVTEMGQEVTMRCQPILGHNTVFWYRQTMMQGLELLAYFRNRAPLDDSGMPKDRFSAEMPDATLATLKIQPSEPRDSAVYFCASGTSGRAYTGELFFGEGSRLTVL.

This clone showed up just once. Written as DNA, the CDR3 is TGTGCCAGCAGCTCTCCCGGGACAGAGAACTATGGCTACACCTTC. Translating it yields CASSSPGTENYGYTF. The chain carries TRBV7-9 and TRBJ1-2; 7 positions match TRBD1. Germline V gene sequence: CDR1 SEHNR, CDR2 FQNEAQ (reference sequence). This CDR3 contains 15 residues. Germline trimming cut 4 bases from V and 2 bases from J; bases unmatched to any gene: 7.

This chain links TRBV2 with TRBJ2-7, with TRBD1 identical over 12 bases. Germline CDR1 reads SNHLY; CDR2 reads FYNNEI. The CDR3 sequence is 18 residues long. After removal of 6 bases from V and 5 bases from J, the junction contained 17 bases not matched to a gene. CDR3 nucleotides: TGTGCCAGCAGACCGGGACAGGGGGCTGGCGGGAGGGCTCACGAGCAGTACTTC. Translated: CASRPGQGAGGRAHEQYF. The entire variable domain, with the rest obtained from reference TRBV2 and TRBJ2-7, is as follows: EPEVTQTPSHQVTQMGQEVILRCVPISNHLYFYWYRQILGQKVEFLVSFYNNEISEKSEIFDDQFSVERPDGSNFTLKIRSTKLEDSAMYFCASRPGQGAGGRAHEQYFGPGTRLTVT.

The CDR3 nucleotides are TGTGCCAGCAGTGAACAGGGATGGGCCAACGTCCTGACTTTC. This sequence encodes CASSEQGWANVLTF. The V gene is TRBV2, the J gene TRBJ2-6; TRBD1 might be the D (5 bases). Trimming removed 2 bases from V and 5 bases from J, with 7 bases in between. The CDR3 extends over 14 amino acids. Germline V lookup: CDR1 SNHLY, CDR2 FYNNEI.

This chain connects TRBV5-4 to TRBJ1-6; unclear D gene. The CDR3 is made up of 17 amino acids. From germline, CDR1 is SGHNT and CDR2 YYREEE (reference sequence). V lost 1 base and J 10 bases, leaving 21 bases between the germline ends. CDR3 loop: CASSLFSGGMLRSPLHF. CDR3 bases: TGTGCCAGCAGCTTGTTCTCCGGAGGGATGTTAAGATCACCCCTCCACTTT.

V is TRBV19 and J is TRBJ2-3, with 8 bases fitting TRBD1. The junction had 6 bases not matched to a gene; V was cut back by 5 bases and J by 2 bases. CDR3 length: 15 amino acids. The germline V gene has CDR1 LNHDA and CDR2 SQIVND (reference sequence). The CDR3 DNA follows: TGTGCCAGTAGTCCCGGACAGGGAATCACAGATACGCAGTATTTT. Protein: CASSPGQGITDTQYF. Looking up the rest from reference TRBV19 and TRBJ2-3 gives the full variable domain: DGGITQSPKYLFRKEGQNVTLSCEQNLNHDAMYWYRQDPGQGLRLIYYSQIVNDFQKGDIAEGYSVSREKKESFPLTVTSAQKNPTAFYLCASSPGQGITDTQYFGPGTRLTVL.

With respect to this clone: This specimen includes other DNA sequences encoding the same CDR3. The CDR3 here is CASSARGSNQPQHF. Here the CDR3 DNA reads TGTGCCAGTTCCGCCCGGGGGAGCAATCAGCCCCAGCATTTT. The chain employs TRBV27 and TRBJ1-5, with a possible D match to TRBD1 (5 bases). Germline V gives CDR1 MNHEY, CDR2 SMNVEV (reference sequence). V was shortened by 9 bases and J by 1 base, with 13 bases between the two germline ends. This CDR3 is built from 14 residues.

This chain links TRBV4-1 with TRBJ2-2, with D perhaps TRBD1 (7 bases). Germline CDR1 is MGHRA and CDR2 is YSYEKL. V was pared by 7 bases and J by 4 bases, with 22 bases between. The CDR3 sequence is 17 residues long. The CDR3 nucleotides read TGCGCCAGCACCTTCGAAGGAGGGGGCGGTATCACCGGGGAGCTGTTTTTT. It encodes CASTFEGGGGITGELFF.

The chain recombines TRBV4-2 with TRBJ2-3, with 8 bases matching TRBD2. CDR1 is LGHNA and CDR2 is YNFKEQ in the germline V gene. V trimming: 0 bases; J trimming: 1 base; junction bases outside the gene matches: 9. The CDR3 contains 18 residues. The CDR3, as DNA: TGTGCCAGCAGCCAAGACCGAAAAGCGGGAGACGGCACAGATACGCAGTATTTT. Amino acids: CASSQDRKAGDGTDTQYF.

The genes are TRBV27 and TRBJ2-7; D gene ambiguous. Trimming cost V 6 bases and J 2 bases, with 14 bases left between them. Germline V lookup: CDR1 MNHEY, CDR2 SMNVEV (reference sequence). This CDR3 spans 14 amino acids. CDR3 coding DNA: TGTGCCAGCAGAGTCAGGTCAGGCGCCTACGAGCAGTACTTC. This translates into CASRVRSGAYEQYF.

The chain combines TRBV27 with TRBJ2-7; TRBD2 aligns across 8 bases. This CDR3 spans 14 amino acids. Germline assignment: CDR1 MNHEY and CDR2 SMNVEV (reference sequence). The junction had 4 bases not matched to a gene; V was cut back by 3 bases and J by 3 bases. The CDR3 sequence is CASSFREGIYEQYF. The DNA for the CDR3 is TGTGCCAGCAGTTTTCGGGAGGGAATCTACGAGCAGTACTTC.

The J gene is TRBJ2-1, the V gene TRBV6-5, with TRBD1 identical over 9 bases. CDR1 and CDR2 (germline): MNHEY, SVGAGI. The CDR3 is 15 amino acids. V lost 4 bases to trimming and J lost 4 bases; unmatched junction nucleotides: 5. As DNA, the CDR3 is TGTGCCAGCAGTTTCCGGGACAGGGAGTACAATGAGCAGTTCTTC. Protein sequence: CASSFRDREYNEQFF.